Described below is a single TCR beta chain sequence and its context. As yet, its antigen is unknown. The identical CDR3 is also encoded by other nucleotide sequences in the sample. TCRdb keeps only in-frame clones here, not all; method: immunoSEQ multiplex PCR. The sample carries about 1.1 million clones, around 77% recorded once. Healthy HIV-negative adults with no recent acute infections or vaccinations were recruited as donors. This CDR3 comprises 12 residues. Trimming took off 3 bases at V and 3 bases at J, with 6 bases between the two ends. The germline V gene encodes CDR1 KGHSH and CDR2 LQKENI. These data come from a study of shared clonotypes between healthy human individuals. Study outcomes and limitations: It was observed that 4% to 6% of naive CD4 clonotypes were shared across several donors.

This chain links TRBV18 with TRBJ2-7, with no clear D. The TCR sequence derives from a man between 18 and 35 years old in good health. Some clones in this sample may be carry-over from other donors' samples. The sample was memory CD4+ T cells from PBMCs. The subset: CD45RA-negative fraction. The CDR3 coding sequence is TGTGCCAGCTCACCTTGGGGCTACGAGCAGTACTTC. Translation gives CASSPWGYEQYF. Variable domain in full (rest from reference TRBV18 and TRBJ2-7): NAGVMQNPRHLVRRRGQEARLRCSPMKGHSHVYWYRQLPEEGLKFMVYLQKENIIDESGMPKERFSAEFPKEGPSILRIQQVVRGDSAAYFCASSPWGYEQYFGPGTRLTVT.